The T cell receptor beta chain described here comes from a study of control samples from healthy donors and cancer patients. Here immunoSEQ multiplex PCR was the method, and the copy in TCRdb shows in-frame clones only, minus some. The sample has roughly 150,000 clones, roughly 88% seen once. The CDR3 extends over 17 amino acids. J lost 4 bases, V lost 1 base, and 11 bases had no gene match. Germline assignment: CDR1 SGHTA and CDR2 FQGNSA. The rearrangement links TRBV7-2 to TRBJ2-3; 7 bases line up with TRBD2. The source material was blood. This receptor was identified in a man aged 18 to 30 in good health. CDR3 bases: TGTGCCAGCAGCTTAGGTCGGGGGGAACTTTTTCCAGATACGCAGTATTTT. Amino acid sequence: CASSLGRGELFPDTQYF.